Below, 27 T cell receptor beta chains from the same sample are listed, as sequenced in a study of blood T cell repertoires in COVID-19. Repertoires were generated with immunoSEQ multiplex PCR, while TCRdb's copy carries only in-frame clones and drops some. The table has 150,000 to 200,000 clones, 60% to 80% seen once. The specimen sequenced was peripheral blood. These receptors all stem from a woman in her 70s with acute or convalescent COVID-19.

The CDR3 sequence is CASSYKNLPGQGAQNTGELFF. CDR3 bases: TGTGCCAGCAGCTACAAGAATCTCCCGGGACAGGGGGCTCAGAACACCGGGGAGCTGTTTTTT. This chain connects TRBV3-1 (or the pseudogene TRBV3-2) to TRBJ2-2; TRBD1 aligns across 12 bases. Germline trimming cut 5 bases from V and 1 base from J; bases unmatched to any gene: 17. This CDR3 region has 21 residues. Germline lookup yields CDR1 LGHDT and CDR2 YNNKEL (reference sequence).

The rearrangement links TRBV27 to TRBJ2-7; 10 bases line up with TRBD1. After removal of 3 bases from V and 2 bases from J, the junction contained 4 bases not matched to a gene. Per the germline V gene, CDR1 is MNHEY and CDR2 is SMNVEV (reference sequence). CDR3 length equals 15 residues. CDR3 DNA: TGTGCCAGCAGTTTGTCGGACAGGGGGGCCTACGAGCAGTACTTC. Its translation: CASSLSDRGAYEQYF.

This chain connects TRBV6-5 to TRBJ1-2; maybe TRBD1 (5 bases). Deletions cut 4 bases from V and 7 bases from J, with 13 bases between. Germline CDR1 and CDR2: MNHEY and SVGAGI. The CDR3 contains 13 residues. The CDR3 DNA reads TGTGCCAGCAGTTCCATACAGGAGACTGGCTACACCTTC. As protein: CASSSIQETGYTF.

The chain links TRBV25-1 to TRBJ2-7, with 7 bases that match TRBD1. With 2 bases clipped from V and 2 bases from J, the junction kept 0 bases outside the gene matches. The germline CDR1 and CDR2 sequences are MGHDK and SYGVNS. The CDR3 runs 13 residues. CDR3 residues: CASSEQGAYEQYF. The CDR3 DNA reads TGTGCCAGCAGTGAACAGGGGGCCTACGAGCAGTACTTC.

This chain joins TRBV6-5 and TRBJ1-2; D remains ambiguous. V lost 0 bases, J lost 8 bases, and 13 bases lay in between. CDR1 is MNHEY, CDR2 SVGAGI, per germline. The CDR3 length is 14 residues. The CDR3 DNA reads as TGTGCCAGCAGTTACTCGAGCGGCATCCGGGGCTACACCTTC. Its translation is CASSYSSGIRGYTF.

The chain carries TRBV28 and TRBJ1-3; D not resolved. Germline V CDR1 and CDR2: MDHEN, SYDVKM. The CDR3 extends over 15 amino acids. The germline V and J ends were trimmed by 5 bases and 2 bases, with 13 bases remaining between them. As DNA, the CDR3 is TGTGCCAGCAGTCCCTCCTTCGGGGCTGGAAACACCATATATTTT. Translated, it gives CASSPSFGAGNTIYF.

This clone was counted a few times. The CDR3 region is CASSESGHRNQPQHF. DNA of the CDR3: TGCGCCAGCAGTGAGTCTGGGCACCGAAATCAGCCCCAGCATTTT. The chain links TRBV10-2 to TRBJ1-5; no clear D. V was trimmed by 0 bases and J by 4 bases, leaving 10 bases between them. The CDR3 covers 15 residues. Germline CDR1 reads WSHSY; CDR2 reads SAAADI.

The chain has TRBV7-9 and TRBJ2-7, with TRBD2 matching over 7 bases. The germline V gene has CDR1 SEHNR and CDR2 FQNEAQ (reference sequence). V lost 4 bases, J lost 6 bases, and 15 bases stayed unmatched. This CDR3 has 16 residues. CDR3 nucleotide sequence: TGTGCCAGCAGCTCCTCGAGGACTAGACCCATGGTCGAGCAGTACTTC. Translating gives CASSSSRTRPMVEQYF.

In this sample, this clone turned up a few times. The chain links TRBV10-3 to TRBJ2-3, with 7 bases that match TRBD2. The germline CDR1 and CDR2 sequences are ENHRY and SYGVKD. This CDR3 has 15 residues. V was pared by 7 bases and J by 2 bases, with 9 bases of the junction left unmatched. The CDR3 loop reads CAITPDWDYTDTQYF. The CDR3 coding sequence is TGTGCCATCACCCCAGACTGGGACTACACAGATACGCAGTATTTT.

This chain joins TRBV5-5 and TRBJ2-5; 8 nucleotides align to TRBD1. Trimming at V came to 3 bases and at J to 5 bases, leaving 3 bases not matched to a gene. This CDR3 is built from 13 residues. CDR1 SGHKS and CDR2 YYEKEE come from the germline V gene (reference sequence). The CDR3 nucleotides read TGTGCCAGCAGCTCAGGGGGCGGGGAGACCCAGTACTTC. It specifies CASSSGGGETQYF.

This clone was recorded only once. The chain uses TRBV3-1 (or the pseudogene TRBV3-2) and TRBJ2-7; D is perhaps TRBD1 (6 bases). Trimming left V 1 base short and J 0 bases short, with 10 bases between. The CDR3 loop spans 15 amino acids. The V gene's germline CDR1 is LGHDT and CDR2 YNNKEL (reference sequence). CDR3 DNA sequence: TGTGCCAGCAGCCAAGCGGCAGGGGCCTCCTACGAGCAGTACTTC. It specifies CASSQAAGASYEQYF.

This clone was counted between two and nine times. This sequence joins TRBV21-1 and TRBJ2-5; TRBD1 is taken as the D call from the table, unchecked against the DNA. TRBV21-1 is termed a pseudogene. This CDR3 spans 15 amino acids. Here the CDR3 DNA reads TGTGCCAGCAGCAAACCAGGGCTTCATTGGGAGACCCAGTACTTC. Residues: CASSKPGLHWETQYF.

This clone was counted between two and nine times. This chain joins TRBV5-1 and TRBJ1-6; possible D gene TRBD1, 5 bases. Germline assignment: CDR1 SGHRS and CDR2 YFSETQ. V was clipped by 6 bases and J by 5 bases, with 12 bases between them. The CDR3 is made up of 14 amino acids. The DNA of the CDR3 is TGCGCCAGCAACCGGGGGGAAAATAATTCACCCCTCCACTTT. This encodes CASNRGENNSPLHF. The full variable domain, with the rest looked up from reference TRBV5-1 and TRBJ1-6, is KAGVTQTPRYLIKTRGQQVTLSCSPISGHRSVSWYQQTPGQGLQFLFEYFSETQRNKGNFPGRFSGRQFSNSRSEMNVSTLELGDSALYLCASNRGENNSPLHFGNGTRLTVT.

The gene calls are TRBV29-1 and TRBJ1-1; 9 bases agree with TRBD1. The trim removed 6 bases at V and 10 bases at J, leaving 6 bases unmatched. This CDR3 region has 11 residues. Germline V gives CDR1 SQVTM, CDR2 ANQGSEA. The CDR3 nucleotides read TGCAGCGTAGGGACAGGGCGGATAGCTTTCTTT. Protein sequence: CSVGTGRIAFF.

The chain carries TRBV3-1 (or the pseudogene TRBV3-2) and TRBJ2-1, with D possibly TRBD2 on 5 matching bases. Germline V lookup: CDR1 LGHDT, CDR2 YNNKEL (reference sequence). Trimming stripped 0 bases from V and 6 bases from J, with 9 bases between. The CDR3 sequence is 14 residues long. CDR3 in amino acids: CASSQETTINEQFF. For the CDR3, the DNA is TGTGCCAGCAGCCAAGAGACGACTATCAATGAGCAGTTCTTC.

The chain carries TRBV3-1 (or the pseudogene TRBV3-2) and TRBJ2-2, with TRBD2 identical over 7 bases. This CDR3 contains 15 residues. The germline CDR1 and CDR2 sequences are LGHDT and YNNKEL (reference sequence). V was clipped by 4 bases and J by 6 bases; unmatched bases: 8. The CDR3 sequence is CASSLGGRRAGELFF. The CDR3 nucleotides read TGTGCCAGCAGCCTCGGGGGGAGAAGGGCCGGGGAGCTGTTTTTT.

The rearrangement joins TRBV5-4 to TRBJ2-1, with 7 bases fitting TRBD1. The germline V gene encodes CDR1 SGHNT and CDR2 YYREEE (reference sequence). V gave up 0 bases and J gave up 4 bases; unmatched junction bases: 4. The CDR3 sequence is 15 residues long. The CDR3 region has the DNA TGTGCCAGCAGCTTGGATCAGGGGGTATACAATGAGCAGTTCTTC. It specifies CASSLDQGVYNEQFF.

The chain couples TRBV2 to TRBJ1-2; TRBD1 is a possible D gene (6 bases). The germline V gene has CDR1 SNHLY and CDR2 FYNNEI. This CDR3 is built from 15 residues. V lost 0 bases, J lost 4 bases, and 12 bases lay in between. In DNA form, the CDR3 reads TGTGCCAGCAGTGAAGCCCCCACAGGGTTCTATGGCTACACCTTC. Translated, it gives CASSEAPTGFYGYTF.

This clone came up once. V and J are TRBV5-1 and TRBJ2-1, with D possibly being TRBD1 (6 bases). The CDR3 covers 15 residues. Trimming stripped 4 bases from V and 5 bases from J, with 16 bases between. Per germline, CDR1 SGHRS and CDR2 YFSETQ. CDR3 in amino acids: CASSPGQVANNEQFF. CDR3 DNA sequence: TGCGCCAGCAGCCCGGGACAAGTGGCCAACAATGAGCAGTTCTTC.

V usage is TRBV4-2 and J usage is TRBJ1-6, with 7 bases matching TRBD1. Germline CDR1 LGHNA, CDR2 YNFKEQ. The CDR3 runs 16 residues. The V gene end was trimmed by 1 base and the J gene end by 8 bases; junction bases not matched to a gene: 8. The CDR3 loop reads CASSQGTGARDSPLHF. CDR3 DNA: TGTGCCAGCAGCCAAGGAACAGGGGCGCGGGATTCACCCCTCCACTTT.

This chain joins TRBV30 and TRBJ1-1; D gene ambiguous. V lost 2 bases and J lost 8, with 12 bases in between. The CDR3 is 12 residues long. CDR1 is GTSNPN and CDR2 is SVGIG in the germline V gene (reference sequence). DNA for the CDR3: TGTGCCTGGAGTCCCCAACCTCAGGAAGCTTTCTTT. Protein sequence: CAWSPQPQEAFF.

The V call is TRBV3-1 (or the pseudogene TRBV3-2), the J call TRBJ1-2; the match to TRBD1 covers 7 bases. Germline loops: CDR1 LGHDT, CDR2 YNNKEL (reference sequence). The CDR3 sequence is 14 residues long. V lost 4 bases, J lost 8 bases, and 10 bases stayed unmatched. The CDR3 loop reads CASSLMGQPIGYTF. CDR3 coding DNA: TGTGCCAGCAGCCTAATGGGACAGCCGATAGGCTACACCTTC.

This chain links TRBV20-1 with TRBJ2-3, with TRBD2 as a possible D gene (6 bases). The germline CDR1 and CDR2 sequences are DFQATT and SNEGSKA (reference sequence). The CDR3 length is 13 residues. Trimming took 3 bases from V and 6 from J, leaving 13 bases between them. CDR3 nucleotides: TGCAGTGCTAGTCGGAGGGCCTTGGATACGCAGTATTTT. It codes for CSASRRALDTQYF.

V usage is TRBV7-9 and J usage is TRBJ2-1; 7 bases line up with TRBD1. V lost 0 bases to trimming and J lost 9 bases; unmatched junction nucleotides: 2. The CDR3 sequence is 13 residues long. Germline V gene data show CDR1 as SEHNR and CDR2 as FQNEAQ (reference sequence). For the CDR3, the DNA is TGTGCCAGCAGCTTAGCCAGGGGGACTGAGCAGTTCTTC. Translating gives CASSLARGTEQFF.

J is TRBJ1-2 and V is TRBV5-1; D is undetermined. V was trimmed by 0 bases and J by 6 bases, leaving 18 bases between them. There are 16 residues in the CDR3. Germline V gene data show CDR1 as SGHRS and CDR2 as YFSETQ. The CDR3 DNA is TGCGCCAGCAGCTTGGAGGGAGGCAGGCAAGTTCATGGCTACACCTTC. Its translation is CASSLEGGRQVHGYTF.

The chain carries TRBV7-2 and TRBJ2-7; TRBD2 matches 7 bases. V was pared by 1 base and J by 7 bases, with 7 bases of the junction left unmatched. Per the germline V gene, CDR1 is SGHTA and CDR2 is FQGNSA. The CDR3 sequence is 14 residues long. The CDR3 spells CASSLVPGGREQYF. CDR3 DNA sequence: TGTGCCAGCAGCTTAGTACCGGGGGGTAGAGAGCAGTACTTC.

The V call is TRBV7-2, the J call TRBJ2-7, with 14 bases fitting TRBD2. This CDR3 is 18 amino acids long. Trimming took 8 bases from V and 0 from J; bases not matched to a gene: 12. Germline-derived CDR1 and CDR2 are SGHTA and FQGNSA. Written as DNA, the CDR3 is TGTGCCAGCGGCAGGACTAGCGGGAGGATCCCCTACTCCTACGAGCAGTACTTC. Translated, it gives CASGRTSGRIPYSYEQYF.